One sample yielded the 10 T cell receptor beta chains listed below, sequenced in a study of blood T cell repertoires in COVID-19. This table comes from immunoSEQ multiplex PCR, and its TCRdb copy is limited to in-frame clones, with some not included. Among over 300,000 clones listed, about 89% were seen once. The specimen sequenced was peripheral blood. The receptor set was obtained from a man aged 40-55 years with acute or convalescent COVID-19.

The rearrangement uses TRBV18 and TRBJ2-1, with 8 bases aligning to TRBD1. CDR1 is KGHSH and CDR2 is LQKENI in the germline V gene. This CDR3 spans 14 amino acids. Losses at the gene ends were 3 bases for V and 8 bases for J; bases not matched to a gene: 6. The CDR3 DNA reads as TGTGCCAGCTCACCCGGACAGGGTAGGGATGAGCAGTTCTTC. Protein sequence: CASSPGQGRDEQFF.

CDR3 DNA: TGTGCCACCCCCCCCGAGACAGGTGAAGACACTGAAGCTTTCTTT. Translated: CATPPETGEDTEAFF. The chain has TRBV9 and TRBJ1-1, with a tentative D call TRBD1 (6 bases). CDR3 length: 15 amino acids. Per germline, CDR1 SGDLS and CDR2 YYNGEE. Trimming removed 9 bases at V and 3 bases at J, with 21 bases between.

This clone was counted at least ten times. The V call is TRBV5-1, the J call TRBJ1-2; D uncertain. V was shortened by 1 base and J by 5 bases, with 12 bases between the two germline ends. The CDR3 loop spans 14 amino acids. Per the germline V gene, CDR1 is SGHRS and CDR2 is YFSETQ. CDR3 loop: CASSLPPGEYGYTF. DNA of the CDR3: TGCGCCAGCAGCTTGCCGCCCGGGGAATATGGCTACACCTTC.

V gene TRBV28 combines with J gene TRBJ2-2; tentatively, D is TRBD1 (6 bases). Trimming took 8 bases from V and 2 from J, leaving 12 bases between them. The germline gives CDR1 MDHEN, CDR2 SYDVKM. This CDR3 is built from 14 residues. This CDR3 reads CASWGQGNTGELFF. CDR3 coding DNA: TGTGCCAGCTGGGGGCAGGGCAACACCGGGGAGCTGTTTTTT.

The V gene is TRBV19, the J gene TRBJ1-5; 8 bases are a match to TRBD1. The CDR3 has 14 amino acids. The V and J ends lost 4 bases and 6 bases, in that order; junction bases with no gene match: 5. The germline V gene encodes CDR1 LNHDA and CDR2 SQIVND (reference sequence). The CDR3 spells CASSRQGFGQPQHF. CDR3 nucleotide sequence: TGTGCCAGTAGTAGACAGGGGTTTGGTCAGCCCCAGCATTTT.

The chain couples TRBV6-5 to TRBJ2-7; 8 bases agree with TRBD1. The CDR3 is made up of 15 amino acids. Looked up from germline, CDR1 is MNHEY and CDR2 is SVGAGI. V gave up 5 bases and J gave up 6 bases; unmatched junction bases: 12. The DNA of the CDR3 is TGTGCCAGCAGTCTCCTTGGACAGGGCAAGTTCGAGCAGTACTTC. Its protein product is CASSLLGQGKFEQYF.

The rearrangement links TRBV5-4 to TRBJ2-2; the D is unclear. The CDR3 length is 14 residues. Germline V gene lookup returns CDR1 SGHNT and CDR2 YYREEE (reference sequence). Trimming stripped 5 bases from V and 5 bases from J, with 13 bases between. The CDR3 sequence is CASRLPSVTGELFF. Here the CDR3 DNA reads TGTGCCAGCAGGCTTCCTTCGGTGACCGGGGAGCTGTTTTTT.

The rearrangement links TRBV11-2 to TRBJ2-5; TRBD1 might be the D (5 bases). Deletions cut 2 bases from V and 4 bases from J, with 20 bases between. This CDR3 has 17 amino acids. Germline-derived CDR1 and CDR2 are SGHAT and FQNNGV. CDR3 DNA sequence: TGTGCCAGCAGCTTAATACCCGGACAAGGGGAAGGAGAGACCCAGTACTTC. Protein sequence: CASSLIPGQGEGETQYF.

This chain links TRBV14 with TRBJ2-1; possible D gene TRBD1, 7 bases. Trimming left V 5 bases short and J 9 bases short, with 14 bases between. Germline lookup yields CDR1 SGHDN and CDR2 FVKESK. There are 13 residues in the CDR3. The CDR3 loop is CASSETQGGEQFF. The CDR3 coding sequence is TGTGCCAGCAGCGAAACTCAGGGGGGTGAGCAGTTCTTC.

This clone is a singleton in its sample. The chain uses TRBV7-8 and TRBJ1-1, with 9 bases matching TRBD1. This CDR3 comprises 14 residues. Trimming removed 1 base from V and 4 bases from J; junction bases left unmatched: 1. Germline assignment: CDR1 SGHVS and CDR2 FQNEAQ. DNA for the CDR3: TGTGCCAGCAGCTTAGTGGGACAGGGCACTGAAGCTTTCTTT. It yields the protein CASSLVGQGTEAFF. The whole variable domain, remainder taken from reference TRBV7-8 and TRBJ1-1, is GAGVSQSPRYKVAKRGQDVALRCDPISGHVSLFWYQQALGQGPEFLTYFQNEAQLDKSGLPSDRFFAERPEGSVSTLKIQRTQQEDSAVYLCASSLVGQGTEAFFGQGTRLTVV.